This entry features one T cell receptor beta chain sequence. The data are from a study of technical replicates of blood from several donors. Profiling relied on immunoSEQ multiplex PCR, and the TCRdb table lists in-frame clones only, not all of them. The sample includes 50,000 to 80,000 clones, approximately 86% seen only once; the top ten take about 4.9%. The clonotype comes from a human donor in good health. Some clones in this sample may be carry-over from other donors' samples. The specimen sequenced was PBMCs.

CDR3 region: CASSRSGGSTDTQYF. The CDR3 nucleotides read TGCGCCAGCAGCCGTAGCGGGGGAAGCACAGATACGCAGTATTTT. The rearrangement uses TRBV5-1 and TRBJ2-3, with 9 bases lining up with TRBD2. V was pared by 4 bases and J by 0 bases, with 3 bases of the junction left unmatched. Germline V lookup: CDR1 SGHRS, CDR2 YFSETQ. The CDR3 consists of 15 residues.